A single sample gave rise to the 16 T cell receptor beta chains below, sequenced in a study of blood T cells in healthy people across ages. Through a sample-barcoded 5' primer and a J-beta primer mix, a second PCR was run for roughly 6 to 11 cycles. TCRdb redid the calling of the 5' RACE reads with MiXCR, one entry per CDR3 protein. Of approximately 730,000 distinct CDR3 sequences listed, 53% are singletons. The source material was blood. These receptors were collected from a man aged 80 or over in good health.

V gene TRBV10-3 combines with J gene TRBJ2-1; TRBD2 agrees at 9 bases. CDR1 is ENHRY, CDR2 SYGVKD, per germline. The ends lost 5 bases at V and 10 bases at J; junction bases unmatched: 9. The CDR3 loop spans 14 amino acids. CDR3 sequence: CAISTSGWGEEQFF. CDR3 nucleotides: TGTGCCATCAGTACTAGCGGGTGGGGGGAGGAGCAGTTCTTC.

The V and J genes are TRBV25-1 and TRBJ2-3; a weak D match, TRBD1 (6 bases). Germline V gene lookup returns CDR1 MGHDK and CDR2 SYGVNS. With 9 bases removed from V and 2 bases from J, the gap between germline ends came to 12 bases. The CDR3 is 13 residues long. The DNA for the CDR3 is TGTGCCAGTACCCCAGGGGTCACAGATACGCAGTATTTT. The encoded protein is CASTPGVTDTQYF.

The chain combines TRBV20-1 with TRBJ2-3; D gene ambiguous. V was shortened by 6 bases and J by 14 bases, with 24 bases between the two germline ends. CDR1 DFQATT and CDR2 SNEGSKA come from the germline V gene (reference sequence). The CDR3 spans 13 residues. The CDR3 protein is CSAYSTLHRYAYF. CDR3 DNA sequence: TGCAGTGCGTACTCTACCCTACACAGATACGCGTATTTT.

Only a few counts were recorded for this clonotype. The rearrangement links TRBV12-3 or TRBV12-4 to TRBJ2-7, with 8 positions matching TRBD2. There are 14 residues in the CDR3. Trimming removed 5 bases from V and 7 bases from J; junction bases left unmatched: 10. The CDR3 loop reads CASSTLAAPMEQYF. The CDR3 DNA reads TGTGCCAGCAGTACACTAGCGGCCCCTATGGAGCAGTACTTC.

V gene TRBV9 combines with J gene TRBJ2-7; 9 bases are a match to TRBD1. Germline CDR1 SGDLS, CDR2 YYNGEE. Losses at the gene ends were 3 bases for V and 3 bases for J; bases not matched to a gene: 4. There are 14 residues in the CDR3. CDR3 region: CASSAGTGFYEQYF. The CDR3 nucleotides read TGTGCCAGCAGCGCCGGGACAGGGTTCTACGAGCAGTACTTC.

V usage is TRBV19 and J usage is TRBJ1-1; no reliable D call. Germline V lookup: CDR1 LNHDA, CDR2 SQIVND (reference sequence). Trimming cost V 9 bases and J 8 bases, with 16 bases left between them. The CDR3 runs to 12 residues. CDR3 DNA: TGTGCCAGCCGACGGAACCGGGAGGAAGCTTTCTTT. As protein: CASRRNREEAFF.

This clonotype was seen a few times. CDR3 sequence: CASSPGQGANTEAFF. CDR3 nucleotide sequence: TGTGCCAGCAGTCCCGGACAGGGGGCGAACACTGAAGCTTTCTTT. V gene TRBV6-6 combines with J gene TRBJ1-1, with 11 bases matching TRBD1. V was pared by 5 bases and J by 1 base, with 3 bases of the junction left unmatched. Germline V lookup: CDR1 MNHNY, CDR2 SVGAGI (reference sequence). The CDR3 sequence is 15 residues long.

V usage is TRBV4-1 and J usage is TRBJ2-1, with 8 bases aligning to TRBD2. The junction had 11 bases not matched to a gene; V was cut back by 4 bases and J by 0 bases. Germline CDR1 and CDR2: MGHRA and YSYEKL. The CDR3 sequence is 18 residues long. The CDR3 bases are TGCGCCAGCAGCCCGGTAGGACTAGCCCTTAGCTCCTACAATGAGCAGTTCTTC. Its translation is CASSPVGLALSSYNEQFF.

The chain joins TRBV6-5 to TRBJ2-1; D might be TRBD1 or TRBD2, each matching 5 bases. This CDR3 spans 14 amino acids. With 1 base removed from V and 8 bases from J, the gap between germline ends came to 12 bases. CDR1 MNHEY and CDR2 SVGAGI come from the germline V gene. CDR3 in DNA: TGTGCCAGCAGTTACTATGGGCAGGGACATGAGCAGTTCTTC. This translates into CASSYYGQGHEQFF.

The chain recombines TRBV27 with TRBJ1-1, with D maybe TRBD1 (6 bases). The CDR3 is 14 amino acids. V dropped 6 bases and J dropped 4 bases, with 15 bases sitting between them. Germline CDR1 and CDR2: MNHEY and SMNVEV (reference sequence). The CDR3 reads CASSAQGRSTEAFF. CDR3 DNA: TGTGCCAGCAGCGCACAGGGTAGGAGCACTGAAGCTTTCTTT.

The V gene is TRBV7-6, the J gene TRBJ2-1; 7 nucleotides match TRBD1. Germline V gene data show CDR1 as SGHVS and CDR2 as FNYEAQ. The CDR3 has 18 amino acids. Trimming removed 2 bases from V and 0 bases from J; junction bases left unmatched: 10. The CDR3 spells CASSLRQGGPLSYNEQFF. The DNA for the CDR3 is TGTGCCAGCAGCTTACGACAGGGTGGCCCCCTCTCCTACAATGAGCAGTTCTTC.

The chain links TRBV15 to TRBJ1-4; 11 bases map to TRBD1. CDR1 and CDR2 (germline): LNHNV, YYDKDF (reference sequence). With V trimmed by 2 bases and J by 4 bases, 6 bases remained unmatched. The CDR3 spans 17 residues. The CDR3 loop reads CATSRSGQGAVNEKLFF. The CDR3, as DNA: TGTGCCACCAGCAGATCCGGACAGGGGGCGGTTAATGAAAAACTGTTTTTT.

There are a few counts of this clonotype. The chain employs TRBV7-8 and TRBJ2-7; perhaps TRBD2 as D (6 bases). Deletions cut 5 bases from V and 6 bases from J, with 17 bases between. Germline V gene sequence: CDR1 SGHVS, CDR2 FQNEAQ. This CDR3 has 14 amino acids. The CDR3 here is CASSVVPYGGEQYF. The CDR3 DNA is TGTGCCAGCAGCGTAGTTCCCTACGGGGGCGAGCAGTACTTC.

This clonotype was seen more than once but under ten times. The V and J genes are TRBV5-1 and TRBJ1-2; 11 bases fit TRBD1. The germline gives CDR1 SGHRS, CDR2 YFSETQ. The CDR3 loop spans 15 amino acids. The ends lost 5 bases at V and 8 bases at J; junction bases unmatched: 11. In nucleotides, the CDR3 is TGCGCCAGCAGACCCCACGGACAGGGGGCTCGGGGCTACACCTTC. Translated, it gives CASRPHGQGARGYTF.

The chain has TRBV6-5 and TRBJ2-6, with D unresolved. CDR3 size: 18 residues. Looked up from germline, CDR1 is MNHEY and CDR2 is SVGAGI. With 1 base removed from V and 0 bases from J, the gap between germline ends came to 13 bases. The CDR3 nucleotides are TGTGCCAGCAGTTACTTGAACCCCCACAGCTCTGGGGCCAACGTCCTGACTTTC. Its protein product is CASSYLNPHSSGANVLTF.

This clonotype has just a few counts. The CDR3 DNA reads as TGTGCCAGCACCAACGGAGCGGGCCCCCTAAACATTCAGTACTTC. This gives the protein CASTNGAGPLNIQYF. This chain uses TRBV6-2 or TRBV6-3 with TRBJ2-4; D perhaps matches TRBD2 (6 bases). Germline V gene lookup returns CDR1 MNHEY and CDR2 SVGEGT. The length of the CDR3 is 15 residues. V lost 7 bases, J lost 6 bases, and 19 bases lay in between.